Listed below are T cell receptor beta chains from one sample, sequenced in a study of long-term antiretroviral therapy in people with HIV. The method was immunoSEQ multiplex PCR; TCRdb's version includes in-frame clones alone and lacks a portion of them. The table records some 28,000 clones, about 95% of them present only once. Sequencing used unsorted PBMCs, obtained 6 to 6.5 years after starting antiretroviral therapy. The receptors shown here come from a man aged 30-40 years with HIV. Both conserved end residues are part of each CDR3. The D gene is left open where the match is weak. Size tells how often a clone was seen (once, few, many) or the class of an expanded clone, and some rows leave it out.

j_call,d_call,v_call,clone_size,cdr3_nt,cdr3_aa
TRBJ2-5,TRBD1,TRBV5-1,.,TGCGCCAGCAGCGTGGGACAGTACCAAGAGACCCAGTACTTC,CASSVGQYQETQYF
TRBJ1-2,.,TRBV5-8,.,TGTGCCAGCAGCCCAGGCCTGCGGGGGACCTATGGCTACACCTTC,CASSPGLRGTYGYTF
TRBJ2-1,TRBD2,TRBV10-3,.,TGTGCCATCAGACAACGGGGACTAGCGGATTTCTCCTACAATGAGCAGTTCTTC,CAIRQRGLADFSYNEQFF
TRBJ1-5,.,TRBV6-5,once,TGTGCCAGCAGCCCGGGCGCGGATCAGCCCCAGCATTTT,CASSPGADQPQHF
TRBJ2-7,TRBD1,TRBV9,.,TGTGCCAGCAGCGCGGGCGGGACAGGGGGCTACGAGCAGTACTTC,CASSAGGTGGYEQYF
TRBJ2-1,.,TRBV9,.,TGTGCCAGCAGCGTAGGGGGTGACAATGAGCAGTTCTTC,CASSVGGDNEQFF
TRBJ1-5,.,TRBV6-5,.,TGTGCCACCCTCTTCGGGGTACTTGGCAATCAGCCCCAGCATTTT,CATLFGVLGNQPQHF
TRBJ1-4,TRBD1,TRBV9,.,TGTGCCAGCAGCATCTCAGGGGGAACTAATGAAAAACTGTTTTTT,CASSISGGTNEKLFF
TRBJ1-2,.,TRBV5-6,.,TGTGCCAGCAGCTCCGCCGTTTATGGCTACACCTTC,CASSSAVYGYTF
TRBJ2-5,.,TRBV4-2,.,TGTGCCAGCAGCCAAGATATCGGAGAGACCCAGTACTTC,CASSQDIGETQYF
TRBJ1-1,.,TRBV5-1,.,TGCGCCAGCAGCTTACTCTTACCCGGGAACACTGAAGCTTTCTTT,CASSLLLPGNTEAFF
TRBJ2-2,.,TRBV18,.,TGTGCCAGCTCACAACCGAACTCGAACACCGGGGAGCTGTTTTTT,CASSQPNSNTGELFF
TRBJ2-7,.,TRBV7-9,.,TGTGCCAGCAGCTTAGTTGGTATAACCACCCACGAGCAGTACTTC,CASSLVGITTHEQYF
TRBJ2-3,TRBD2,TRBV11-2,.,TGTGCCAGCAGCCCAGCTCCTAGCGGCCCCCCAACGCAGTATTTT,CASSPAPSGPPTQYF
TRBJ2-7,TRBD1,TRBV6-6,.,TGTGCCAGCAGGAAGGGACAGGGGGTCTACGAGCAGTACTTC,CASRKGQGVYEQYF
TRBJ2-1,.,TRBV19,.,TGTGCCAGTAGTATCGGGGGAATCAATGAGCAGTTCTTC,CASSIGGINEQFF
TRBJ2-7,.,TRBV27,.,TGTGCCAGCAGGTGGGGGCGGGAAGCCTACGAGCAGTACTTC,CASRWGREAYEQYF
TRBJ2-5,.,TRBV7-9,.,TGTGCCAGCAGCTTAGAGGACTGGGGAGATGGGACCCAGTACTTC,CASSLEDWGDGTQYF
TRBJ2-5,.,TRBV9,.,TGTGCCAGCAGCGTAGCTACCGGGACCAGGGAGACCCAGTACTTC,CASSVATGTRETQYF
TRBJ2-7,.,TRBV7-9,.,TGTGCCAGCAGCTTAGCTCTGGACGAGCAGTACTTC,CASSLALDEQYF
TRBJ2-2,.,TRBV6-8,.,TGTGCCAGCAGCCAGGGGGGTGCGGACGGAGGGAACGGGGAGCTGTTTTTT,CASSQGGADGGNGELFF
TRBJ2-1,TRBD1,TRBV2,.,TGTGCCAGCAGGGGGACAGGTCCTTACAATGAGCAGTTCTTC,CASRGTGPYNEQFF
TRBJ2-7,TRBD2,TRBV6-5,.,TGTGCCAGCAGTTCAGACCGGGACTACTCTCTTGGCGAGCAGTACTTC,CASSSDRDYSLGEQYF
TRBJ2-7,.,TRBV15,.,TGTGCCACCAGCGGCCAAATGGGGGAGCAGTACTTC,CATSGQMGEQYF
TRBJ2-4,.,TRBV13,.,TGTGCCAGCAGCTCCTTCGTCGAGGGCAGGGTTCAGTACTTC,CASSSFVEGRVQYF
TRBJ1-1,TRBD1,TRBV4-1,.,TGCGCCAGCAGCCAAGGATTACAGGACAGGGGGCCTGAAGCTTTCTTT,CASSQGLQDRGPEAFF
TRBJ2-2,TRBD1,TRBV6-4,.,TGTGCCAGCAGCCCAGGACAGGACACCGGGGAGCTGTTTTTT,CASSPGQDTGELFF
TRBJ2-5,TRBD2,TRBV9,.,TGTGCCAGCAGCCCGGGGGGGGATGGGGAGACCCAGTACTTC,CASSPGGDGETQYF
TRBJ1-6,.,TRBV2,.,TGTGCCAGCACAGAGAGGCAGAATAATTCACCCCTCCACTTT,CASTERQNNSPLHF
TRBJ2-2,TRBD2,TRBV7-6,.,TGTGCCAGCAGCTTATTAGCGGGAGACACCGGGGAGCTGTTTTTT,CASSLLAGDTGELFF
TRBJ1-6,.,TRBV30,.,TGTGCCTGTTCAGACAGGCGCCCCTCCTATAATTCACCCCTCCACTTT,CACSDRRPSYNSPLHF
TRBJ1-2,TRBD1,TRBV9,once,TGTGCCAGCAGCGCGTGGACAGGGCCCTCGACTAACTATGGCTACACCTTC,CASSAWTGPSTNYGYTF
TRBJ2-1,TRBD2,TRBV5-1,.,TGCGCCAGCAGCCGGCTCAGCGGGGGGGCCGGGAATGAGCAGTTCTTC,CASSRLSGGAGNEQFF
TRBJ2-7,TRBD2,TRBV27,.,TGTGCCAGCAGTCCGGGACTAGTCTACGAGCAGTACTTC,CASSPGLVYEQYF
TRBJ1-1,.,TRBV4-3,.,TGCGCCAGCAGCCAAGGGGTCCTTGGGAACACTGAAGCTTTCTTT,CASSQGVLGNTEAFF
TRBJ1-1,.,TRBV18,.,TGTGCCAGCTCACCACCGAGCCTCACTGAAGCTTTCTTT,CASSPPSLTEAFF
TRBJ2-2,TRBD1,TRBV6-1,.,TGTGCCAGCGGGTGGGCAGGGGGTAACACCGGGGAGCTGTTTTTT,CASGWAGGNTGELFF
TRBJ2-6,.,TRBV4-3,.,TGCGCCAGCAGCCAAGAAACGGGGTCTGGGGCCAACGTCCTGACTTTC,CASSQETGSGANVLTF
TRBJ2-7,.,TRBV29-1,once,TGCAGCGTGGGCCCGGCAGGGGAGTCCTACGAGCAGTACTTC,CSVGPAGESYEQYF
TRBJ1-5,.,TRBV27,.,TGTGCCAGCCGCCCGAAGGGGGTGGATCAGCCCCAGCATTTT,CASRPKGVDQPQHF
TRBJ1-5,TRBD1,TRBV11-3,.,TGTGCCAGCAGCTTATTCGACAGGGGGCAAAATCAGCCCCAGCATTTT,CASSLFDRGQNQPQHF
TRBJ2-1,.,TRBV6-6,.,TGTGCCAGCGAAAAGGCGGAATACAATGAGCAGTTCTTC,CASEKAEYNEQFF
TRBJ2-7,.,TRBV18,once,TGTGCCAGCTCACCACGGAAGGACTACGAGCAGTACTTC,CASSPRKDYEQYF
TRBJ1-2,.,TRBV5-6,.,TGTGCCAGCAGCCTGGGGGGGGCCAAGAACTATGGCTACACCTTC,CASSLGGAKNYGYTF
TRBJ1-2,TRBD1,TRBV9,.,TGTGCCAGCAGCGTAGGAGGCCGACAGGGGGCGGATGGCTACACCTTC,CASSVGGRQGADGYTF
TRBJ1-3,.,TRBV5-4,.,TGTGCCAGCAGCTTGGAAGGGCCTGGAAACACCATATATTTT,CASSLEGPGNTIYF
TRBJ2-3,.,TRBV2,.,TGTGCCAGCAGGCGACTAGTGAGCACAGATACGCAGTATTTT,CASRRLVSTDTQYF
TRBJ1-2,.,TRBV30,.,TGTGCACTAGGGTTTTGGTATGGCTACACCTTC,CALGFWYGYTF
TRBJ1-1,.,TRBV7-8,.,TGTGCCAGCAGCTTAGATGGAACGAAAGTTAGAGCTTTCTTT,CASSLDGTKVRAFF
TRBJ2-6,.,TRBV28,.,TGTGCCAGCAATGGTTTTCAGGGTGACTCTGGGGCCAACGTCCTGACTTTC,CASNGFQGDSGANVLTF
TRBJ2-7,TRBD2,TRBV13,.,TGTGCCAGCAGCTTAGGCCTAGCGGTTCCGTGGTACGAGCAGTACTTC,CASSLGLAVPWYEQYF
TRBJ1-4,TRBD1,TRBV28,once,TGTGCCAGCTCCGACAGGGCTTTCAAAAAACTGTTTTTT,CASSDRAFKKLFF
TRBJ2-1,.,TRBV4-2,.,TGTGCCAGCAGCCAGTTACATGGGGGGGCGGGGAATGAGCAGTTCTTC,CASSQLHGGAGNEQFF
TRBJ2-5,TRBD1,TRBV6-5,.,TGTGCCAGCAGGGCGGACAGGGTGGGAGAGACCCAGTACTTC,CASRADRVGETQYF
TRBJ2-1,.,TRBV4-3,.,TGCGCCAGCAGCCTCCGACTAGGGGGCATCGATGAGCAGTTCTTC,CASSLRLGGIDEQFF
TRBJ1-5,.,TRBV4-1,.,TGCGCCAGCAGCCAAGATTCTGGCGGACAGCCCCAGCATTTT,CASSQDSGGQPQHF
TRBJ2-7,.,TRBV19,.,TGTGCCAGTAGTAACACCGGTGGAGGGGCGACCTACGAGCAGTACTTC,CASSNTGGGATYEQYF
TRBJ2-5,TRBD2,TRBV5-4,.,TGTGCCAGCAGCCTCGGACTAGCGGGAGGACCAGAGACCCAGTACTTC,CASSLGLAGGPETQYF
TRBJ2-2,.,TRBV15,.,TGTGCCACCAGCAGAGGGATGGGGGTCGGCACCGGGGAGCTGTTTTTT,CATSRGMGVGTGELFF
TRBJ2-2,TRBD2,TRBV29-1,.,TGCAGCGTTGGTCGGCTAGCGGGACCATACACCGGGGAGCTGTTTTTT,CSVGRLAGPYTGELFF